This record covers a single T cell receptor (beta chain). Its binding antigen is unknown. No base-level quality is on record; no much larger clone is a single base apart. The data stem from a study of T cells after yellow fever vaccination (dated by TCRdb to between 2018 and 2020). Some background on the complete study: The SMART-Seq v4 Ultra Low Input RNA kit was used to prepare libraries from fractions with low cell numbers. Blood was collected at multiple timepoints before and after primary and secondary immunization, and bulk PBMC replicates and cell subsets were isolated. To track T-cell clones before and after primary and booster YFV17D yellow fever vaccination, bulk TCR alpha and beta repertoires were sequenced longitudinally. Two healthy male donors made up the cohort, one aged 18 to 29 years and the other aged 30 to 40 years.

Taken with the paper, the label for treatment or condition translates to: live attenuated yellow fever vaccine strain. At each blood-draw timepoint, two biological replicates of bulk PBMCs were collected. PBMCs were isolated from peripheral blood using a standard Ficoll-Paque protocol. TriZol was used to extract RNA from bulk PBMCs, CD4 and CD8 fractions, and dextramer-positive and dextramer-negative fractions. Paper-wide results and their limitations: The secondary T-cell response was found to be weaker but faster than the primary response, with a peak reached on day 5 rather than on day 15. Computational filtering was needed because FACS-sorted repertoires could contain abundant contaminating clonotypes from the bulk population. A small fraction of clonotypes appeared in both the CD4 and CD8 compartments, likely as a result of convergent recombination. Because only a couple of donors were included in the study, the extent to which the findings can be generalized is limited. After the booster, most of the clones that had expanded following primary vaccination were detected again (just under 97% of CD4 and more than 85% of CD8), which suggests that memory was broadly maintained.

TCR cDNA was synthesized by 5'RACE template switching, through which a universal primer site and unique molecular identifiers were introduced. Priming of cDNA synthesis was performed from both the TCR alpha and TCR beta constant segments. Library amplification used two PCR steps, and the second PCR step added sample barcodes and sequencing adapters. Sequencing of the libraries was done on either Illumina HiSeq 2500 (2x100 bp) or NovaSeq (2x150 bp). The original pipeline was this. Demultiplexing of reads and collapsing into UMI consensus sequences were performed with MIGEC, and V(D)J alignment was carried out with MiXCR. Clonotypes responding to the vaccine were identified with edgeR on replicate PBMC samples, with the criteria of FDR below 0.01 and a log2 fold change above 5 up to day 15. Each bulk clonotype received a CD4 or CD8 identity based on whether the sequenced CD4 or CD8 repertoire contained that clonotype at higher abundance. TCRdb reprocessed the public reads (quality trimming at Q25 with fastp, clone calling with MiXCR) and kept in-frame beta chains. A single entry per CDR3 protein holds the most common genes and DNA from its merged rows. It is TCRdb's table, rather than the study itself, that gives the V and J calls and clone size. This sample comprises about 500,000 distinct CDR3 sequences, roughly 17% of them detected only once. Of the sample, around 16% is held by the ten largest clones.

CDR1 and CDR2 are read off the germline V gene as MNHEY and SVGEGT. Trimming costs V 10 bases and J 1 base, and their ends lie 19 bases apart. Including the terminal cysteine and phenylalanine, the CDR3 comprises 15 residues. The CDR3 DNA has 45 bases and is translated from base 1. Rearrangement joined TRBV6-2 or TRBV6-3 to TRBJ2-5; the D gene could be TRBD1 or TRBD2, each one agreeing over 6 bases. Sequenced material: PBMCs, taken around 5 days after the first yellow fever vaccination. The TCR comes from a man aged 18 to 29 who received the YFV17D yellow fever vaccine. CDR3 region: CATLRLGGLQETQYF. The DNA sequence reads TGTGCCACCCTCCGGTTAGGGGGACTCCAAGAGACCCAGTACTTC.